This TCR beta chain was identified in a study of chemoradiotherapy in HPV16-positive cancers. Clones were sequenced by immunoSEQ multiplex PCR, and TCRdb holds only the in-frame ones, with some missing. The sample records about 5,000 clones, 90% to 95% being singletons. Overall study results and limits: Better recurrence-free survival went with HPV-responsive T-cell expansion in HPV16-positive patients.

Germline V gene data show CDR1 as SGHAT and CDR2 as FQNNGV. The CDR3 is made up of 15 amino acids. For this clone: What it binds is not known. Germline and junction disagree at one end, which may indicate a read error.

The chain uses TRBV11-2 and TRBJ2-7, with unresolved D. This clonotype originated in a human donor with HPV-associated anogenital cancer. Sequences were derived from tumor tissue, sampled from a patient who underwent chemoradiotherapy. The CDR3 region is CASSLGPPPLYVQYF. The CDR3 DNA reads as TGTGCCAGCAGCTTGGGCCCCCCCCCTTTATACGTGCAGTACTTC.